This T cell receptor beta chain was documented in a study of blood T cells in healthy people across ages. Whole-study context: Capture via template switching afforded approximately one barcoded beta molecule per two T cells.

The V gene's germline CDR1 is MNHNS and CDR2 SASEGT. Trimming pared 7 bases from V and 3 bases from J, leaving 14 bases between. This CDR3 region has 14 residues. As for this clonotype: Its target is unknown.

Study-wide findings and caveats: Unsorted PBMC material precluded a definitive naive versus antigen-experienced comparison. Long-lived and aged donors differed, with more naive CD4+ cells and higher diversity in the long-lived.

PCR was performed a second time for about 6 to 11 cycles using a sample-barcoded 5' primer and a J-beta primer mix. One entry per CDR3 protein, called by TCRdb with MiXCR from the 5' RACE reads. Among about 730,000 distinct CDR3 sequences listed, roughly 43% were seen once. The V call is TRBV6-1, the J call TRBJ2-3; D uncertain. Sequencing was performed on blood. The source of this sequence is a woman aged 55-69 years in good health. CDR3 nucleotides: TGTGCCAGCACCGACACCTCGACTACAGATACGCAGTATTTT. It yields the protein CASTDTSTTDTQYF.